The 10 T cell receptor beta chains reported below all come from one sample, sequenced in a study of cytomegalovirus exposure and HLA in healthy donors (TCRdb year 2017). Preparation of the library involved the immunoSEQ multiplex PCR assay. A mixture of 60 forward primers for TCR Vbeta segments and 13 reverse primers for TCR Jbeta segments was used in the multiplex PCR. Here the immuneACCESS table is served through TCRdb, limited to in-frame sequences with V and J called. Missing clones are a known gap in these copies; in checked studies unresolved V genes cover under half, and the rest lacks a known reason. The sample table holds about 110,000 clones, of which roughly 71% were seen once. The ten largest make up roughly 5.9% of the sample. The sequenced material came from PBMCs. The receptor source for this set is a woman aged 65 to 85 in good health and CMV-seropositive.

The sample holds a few counts of this clone. The chain couples TRBV2 to TRBJ2-5; maybe TRBD1 (6 bases). This CDR3 spans 14 amino acids. The ends were cut back, 10 bases at V and 1 base at J, with 16 bases in the middle. The germline gives CDR1 SNHLY, CDR2 FYNNEI. The CDR3 sequence: CATHLGALQETQYF. The CDR3 DNA sequence: TGTGCCACCCATCTGGGGGCCCTCCAAGAGACCCAGTACTTC.

V is TRBV5-1 and J is TRBJ2-7; TRBD1 aligns across 8 bases. The V segment lost 3 bases and the J segment 4 bases; nucleotides outside the gene matches: 9. Germline V gene lookup returns CDR1 SGHRS and CDR2 YFSETQ. The CDR3 sequence is 15 residues long. CDR3 protein: CASSSQGAGTYEQYF. CDR3 nucleotide sequence: TGCGCCAGCAGCTCTCAGGGGGCCGGAACTTACGAGCAGTACTTC.

The sample holds one count of this clone. The chain is built from TRBV7-8 and TRBJ1-2; D gene unclear. The V gene lost 5 bases and the J gene lost 8 bases, with 15 bases spanning the gap. This CDR3 has 13 amino acids. Per germline, CDR1 SGHVS and CDR2 FQNEAQ. The CDR3 here is CASSHNRVEGYTF. For the CDR3, the DNA is TGTGCCAGCAGCCATAATCGGGTGGAGGGCTACACCTTC.

The chain carries TRBV27 and TRBJ2-3, with D possibly matching TRBD1 (5 bases). The CDR3 contains 18 residues. The V gene's germline CDR1 is MNHEY and CDR2 SMNVEV (reference sequence). The germline V and J ends were trimmed by 6 bases and 2 bases, with 24 bases remaining between them. The CDR3 DNA follows: TGTGCCAGCAGACCCTCCCCTGGGGCAGGGCAGCTCACAGATACGCAGTATTTT. It codes for CASRPSPGAGQLTDTQYF.

The rearrangement joins TRBV13 to TRBJ2-1, with D perhaps matching TRBD1 (7 bases). Germline V gene data show CDR1 as PRHDT and CDR2 as FYEKMQ (reference sequence). The V end lost 3 bases, the J end lost 4 bases, and 13 bases lay between the germline ends. The CDR3 covers 15 residues. The CDR3 is CASSFRRGPYNEQFF. The CDR3 DNA follows: TGTGCCAGCAGCTTCCGGAGGGGGCCTTACAATGAGCAGTTCTTC. The whole variable domain, remainder taken from reference TRBV13 and TRBJ2-1, is AAGVIQSPRHLIKEKRETATLKCYPIPRHDTVYWYQQGPGQDPQFLISFYEKMQSDKGSIPDRFSAQQFSDYHSELNMSSLELGDSALYFCASSFRRGPYNEQFFGPGTRLTVL.

The chain uses TRBV5-1 and TRBJ2-3; 10 bases align to TRBD2. V shed 2 bases, J shed 4 bases, and the junction held 1 base outside the gene matches. This CDR3 comprises 14 residues. Germline lookup yields CDR1 SGHRS and CDR2 YFSETQ. CDR3 residues: CASSFSGGSDTQYF. The CDR3 nucleotides are TGCGCCAGCAGCTTTAGCGGGGGGTCAGATACGCAGTATTTT.

This chain joins TRBV7-8 and TRBJ1-3; maybe TRBD1 (5 bases). Looked up from germline, CDR1 is SGHVS and CDR2 is FQNEAQ. The CDR3 runs 14 residues. With 5 bases removed from V and 0 bases from J, the gap between germline ends came to 8 bases. The CDR3 is CASSATASGNTIYF. The CDR3 nucleotides read TGTGCCAGCAGCGCGACAGCCTCTGGAAACACCATATATTTT. The whole variable domain, filled in from reference TRBV7-8 and TRBJ1-3, reads GAGVSQSPRYKVAKRGQDVALRCDPISGHVSLFWYQQALGQGPEFLTYFQNEAQLDKSGLPSDRFFAERPEGSVSTLKIQRTQQEDSAVYLCASSATASGNTIYFGEGSWLTVV.

V usage is TRBV6-5 and J usage is TRBJ2-3; tentative D call: TRBD2 (6 bases). This CDR3 has 15 residues. V dropped 2 bases and J dropped 2 bases, with 11 bases sitting between them. Germline V gives CDR1 MNHEY, CDR2 SVGAGI. CDR3 coding DNA: TGTGCCAGCAGTTACGGGCGGGGAGCCACAGATACGCAGTATTTT. Translating gives CASSYGRGATDTQYF.

The CDR3 nucleotides are TGTGCCAGCAGCGAGAACCGGGGGTTCTCCTATGGCTACACCTTC. Translating gives CASSENRGFSYGYTF. This sequence joins TRBV5-4 and TRBJ1-2; TRBD1 might be the D (5 bases). CDR3 size: 15 residues. CDR1 and CDR2 (germline): SGHNT, YYREEE (reference sequence). V was clipped by 4 bases and J by 4 bases, with 17 bases between them.

The V gene is TRBV5-1, the J gene TRBJ1-4, with 7 bases that match TRBD1. The CDR3 length is 15 residues. The J segment lost 7 bases and the V segment lost 4 bases, leaving 10 bases of the junction unmatched. CDR1 SGHRS and CDR2 YFSETQ come from the germline V gene. CDR3 amino acids: CASSVAGTVSEKLFF. In DNA form, the CDR3 reads TGCGCCAGCAGCGTTGCTGGGACAGTGTCTGAAAAACTGTTTTTT.